Listed below are T cell receptor beta chains from one sample, sequenced in a study of blood T cells in healthy people across ages. A single record per CDR3 protein comes from TCRdb applying MiXCR to the 5' RACE reads. The table includes 550,000 to 600,000 distinct CDR3 sequences, about 45% detected once. The sample comprised blood. The receptors were sampled from an elderly man in good health. Both conserved end residues are trimmed from each CDR3.

j_gene: TRBJ2-1; v_gene: TRBV6-5; CDR3aa: ASSYSGGQSGLF
j_gene: TRBJ2-1; v_gene: TRBV11-2; CDR3aa: ASSLRPPGGVPYNEQF
j_gene: TRBJ2-1; v_gene: TRBV14; CDR3aa: ASSGTLRAYNEQF
j_gene: TRBJ2-3; v_gene: TRBV6-5; CDR3aa: ASSWAGLSMGDTQY
j_gene: TRBJ2-7; v_gene: TRBV2; CDR3aa: ASTRAPTYEQY
j_gene: TRBJ1-1; v_gene: TRBV11-1; CDR3aa: ASSFSANTEAF
j_gene: TRBJ2-5; v_gene: TRBV21-1; CDR3aa: ASSKGHGQY
j_gene: TRBJ2-6; v_gene: TRBV4-3; CDR3aa: ASSQGTGSAGANVLT
j_gene: TRBJ2-1; v_gene: TRBV11-2; CDR3aa: ASSAHGRAYDNEQF
j_gene: TRBJ2-2; v_gene: TRBV20-1; CDR3aa: SASKGLNTGELF
j_gene: TRBJ2-3; v_gene: TRBV9; CDR3aa: ASSVGTSGRSTDTQY
j_gene: TRBJ1-2; v_gene: TRBV4-3; CDR3aa: ASSQDTGGKPYT
j_gene: TRBJ2-7; v_gene: TRBV9; CDR3aa: ASSVDGRYEQY
j_gene: TRBJ2-5; v_gene: TRBV27; CDR3aa: ASSLQPPGLGETQY
j_gene: -; v_gene: TRBV6-6; CDR3aa: AGSYGGQTYQETQF
j_gene: TRBJ2-1; v_gene: TRBV29-1; CDR3aa: SVEGTADEQF
j_gene: TRBJ2-5; v_gene: TRBV28; CDR3aa: ASSSGGSAETQY
j_gene: TRBJ2-7; v_gene: TRBV27; CDR3aa: ASSFPTGGRYEQY
j_gene: TRBJ1-1; v_gene: TRBV29-1; CDR3aa: SVAQSVNTEAF
j_gene: TRBJ2-2; v_gene: TRBV3-1; CDR3aa: ASSQLARPGELF
j_gene: TRBJ1-3; v_gene: TRBV20-1; CDR3aa: SAREDQGWRNTIY
j_gene: TRBJ1-2; v_gene: TRBV7-2; CDR3aa: ASSLNRDRPYGYT
j_gene: TRBJ2-1; v_gene: TRBV12-3/TRBV12-4; CDR3aa: AGHRDRGSNEQF
j_gene: TRBJ1-5; v_gene: TRBV27; CDR3aa: ASSYGGDRGNQPQH
j_gene: TRBJ2-3; v_gene: TRBV9; CDR3aa: ASSVRTSATDTQY
j_gene: TRBJ1-1; v_gene: TRBV9; CDR3aa: ASSGPTGEAF
j_gene: TRBJ2-7; v_gene: TRBV5-1; CDR3aa: ASRPGTSGGANYEQY
j_gene: TRBJ1-4; v_gene: TRBV9; CDR3aa: ASSVGSGTNEKLF
j_gene: TRBJ1-6; v_gene: TRBV20-1; CDR3aa: SASPVNGDSPLH